This T cell receptor (beta chain) was captured by sequencing in a study of T cells after somatic rescue of genetic block. Measured with immunoSEQ multiplex PCR; TCRdb has only the in-frame clones, and not every one. Of about 67,000 clones in the sample, about 92% are singletons; the top ten hold less than 3.5%. This clonotype was obtained from a man in his forties or fifties. Source material: peripheral blood mononuclear cells (PBMCs).

CDR3 protein: CATSSDWGRGGMDTEAFF. CDR3 bases: TGTGCCACCAGCAGCGACTGGGGAAGGGGAGGAATGGACACTGAAGCTTTCTTT. V usage is TRBV15 and J usage is TRBJ1-1; possibly TRBD1 for D (5 bases). Per germline, CDR1 LNHNV and CDR2 YYDKDF (reference sequence). The CDR3 has 18 amino acids. V lost 3 bases, J lost 3 bases, and 23 bases lay in between.